The clone carrying this TCR beta chain was counted only a few times. No antigen is known for it. Via MiXCR, TCRdb re-called the 5' RACE reads, giving one row per CDR3 protein. The sample consists of some 35,000 distinct CDR3 sequences, approximately 4.1% of them appearing once. CDR1 and CDR2 from the germline V gene are SGHTA and FQGNSA. Unmatched junction bases numbered 8, after V lost 0 bases and J lost 0 bases. The length of the CDR3 is 18 residues. These data are taken from a study of early T cells in non-severe SARS-CoV-2 infection. Turning to the study itself: Investigators sequenced bulk RNA drawn from unsorted whole blood, and chains remained unpaired. Study-wide results and limits: There was a bias toward anti-spike CD8 responses in VDJdb matching, which missed private and CD4 specificities.

This clonotype originated in an adult who was a healthcare worker with PCR-confirmed SARS-CoV-2 infection or an uninfected control (not recorded which). The genes are TRBV7-2 and TRBJ2-4, with TRBD2 matching 7 bases. Material for sequencing was whole blood. CDR3 DNA sequence: TGTGCCAGCAGCTTAGCTCTGGGGGGGATCATAGCCAAAAACATTCAGTACTTC. Its protein product is CASSLALGGIIAKNIQYF. Together with reference TRBV7-2 and TRBJ2-4, the CDR3 gives the full variable domain: GAGVSQSPSNKVTEKGKDVELRCDPISGHTALYWYRQSLGQGLEFLIYFQGNSAPDKSGLPSDRFSAERTGGSVSTLTIQRTQQEDSAVYLCASSLALGGIIAKNIQYFGAGTRLSVL.